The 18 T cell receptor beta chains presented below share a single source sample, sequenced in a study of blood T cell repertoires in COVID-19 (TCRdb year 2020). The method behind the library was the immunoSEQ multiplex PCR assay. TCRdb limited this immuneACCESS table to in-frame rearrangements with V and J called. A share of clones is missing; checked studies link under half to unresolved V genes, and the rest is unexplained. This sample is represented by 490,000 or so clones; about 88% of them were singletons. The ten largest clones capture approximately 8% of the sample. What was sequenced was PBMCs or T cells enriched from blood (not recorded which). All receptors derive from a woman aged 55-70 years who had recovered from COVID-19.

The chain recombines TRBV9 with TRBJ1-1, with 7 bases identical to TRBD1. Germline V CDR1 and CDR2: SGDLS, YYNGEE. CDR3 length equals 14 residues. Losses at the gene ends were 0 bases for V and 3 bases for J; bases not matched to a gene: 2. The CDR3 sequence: CASSVGQGDTEAFF. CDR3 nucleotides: TGTGCCAGCAGCGTAGGGCAGGGGGACACTGAAGCTTTCTTT.

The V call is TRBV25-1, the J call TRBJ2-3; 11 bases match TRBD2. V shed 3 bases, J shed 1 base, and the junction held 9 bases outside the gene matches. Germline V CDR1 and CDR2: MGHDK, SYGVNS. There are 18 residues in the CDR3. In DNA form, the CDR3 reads TGTGCCAGCAGTGACACTAGCGGGGGTACTCCTCGCACAGATACGCAGTATTTT. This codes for CASSDTSGGTPRTDTQYF.

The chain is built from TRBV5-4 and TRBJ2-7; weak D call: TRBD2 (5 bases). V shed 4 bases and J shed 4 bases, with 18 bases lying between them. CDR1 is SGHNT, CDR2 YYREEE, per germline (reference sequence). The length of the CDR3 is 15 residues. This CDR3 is CASSAPDLDRYEQYF. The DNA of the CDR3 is TGTGCCAGCAGCGCCCCGGACTTAGATAGGTACGAGCAGTACTTC.

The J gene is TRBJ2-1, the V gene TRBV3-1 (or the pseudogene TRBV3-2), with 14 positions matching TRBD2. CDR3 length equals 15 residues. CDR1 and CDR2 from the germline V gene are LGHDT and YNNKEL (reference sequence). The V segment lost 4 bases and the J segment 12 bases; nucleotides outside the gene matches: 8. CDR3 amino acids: CASSLGLAGAPRQFF. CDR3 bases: TGTGCCAGCAGCCTGGGACTAGCGGGGGCCCCGAGGCAGTTCTTC.

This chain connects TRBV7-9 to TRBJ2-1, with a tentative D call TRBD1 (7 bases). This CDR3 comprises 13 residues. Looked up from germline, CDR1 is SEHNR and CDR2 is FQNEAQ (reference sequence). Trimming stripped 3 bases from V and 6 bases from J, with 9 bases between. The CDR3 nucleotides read TGTGCCAGCAGCTTGCAGGGGGGCAATGAGCAGTTCTTC. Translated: CASSLQGGNEQFF. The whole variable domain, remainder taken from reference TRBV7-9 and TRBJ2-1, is DTGVSQNPRHKITKRGQNVTFRCDPISEHNRLYWYRQTLGQGPEFLTYFQNEAQLEKSRLLSDRFSAERPKGSFSTLEIQRTEQGDSAMYLCASSLQGGNEQFFGPGTRLTVL.

The DNA for the CDR3 is TGTGCCAGCAGCTTAGGAGGTGGCGGCTACACCGGGGAGCTGTTTTTT. Its translation is CASSLGGGGYTGELFF. The gene calls are TRBV7-6 and TRBJ2-2, with D uncertain. CDR3 length equals 16 residues. V lost 1 base and J lost 3, with 12 bases in between. CDR1 SGHVS and CDR2 FNYEAQ come from the germline V gene.

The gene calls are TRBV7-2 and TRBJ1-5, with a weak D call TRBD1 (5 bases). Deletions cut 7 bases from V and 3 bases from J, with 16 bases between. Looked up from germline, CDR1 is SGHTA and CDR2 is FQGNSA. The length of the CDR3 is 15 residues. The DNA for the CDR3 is TGTGCCAGCATGCCGGGGAGGGGTACCAATCAGCCCCAGCATTTT. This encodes CASMPGRGTNQPQHF. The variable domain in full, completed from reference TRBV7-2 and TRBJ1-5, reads GAGVSQSPSNKVTEKGKDVELRCDPISGHTALYWYRQSLGQGLEFLIYFQGNSAPDKSGLPSDRFSAERTGGSVSTLTIQRTQQEDSAVYLCASMPGRGTNQPQHFGDGTRLSIL.

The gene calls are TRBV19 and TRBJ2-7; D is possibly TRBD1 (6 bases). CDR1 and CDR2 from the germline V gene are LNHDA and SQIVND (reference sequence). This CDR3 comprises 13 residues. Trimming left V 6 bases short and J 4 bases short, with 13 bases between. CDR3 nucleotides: TGTGCCAGTAGCCCCACAGGGTATTACGAGCAGTACGTC. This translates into CASSPTGYYEQYV.

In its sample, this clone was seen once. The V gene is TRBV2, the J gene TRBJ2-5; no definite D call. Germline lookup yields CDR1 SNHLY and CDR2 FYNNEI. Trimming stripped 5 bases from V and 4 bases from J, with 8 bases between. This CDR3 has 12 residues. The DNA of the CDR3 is TGTGCCAGCAGTCCGCGATTAGAGACCCAGTACTTC. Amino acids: CASSPRLETQYF.

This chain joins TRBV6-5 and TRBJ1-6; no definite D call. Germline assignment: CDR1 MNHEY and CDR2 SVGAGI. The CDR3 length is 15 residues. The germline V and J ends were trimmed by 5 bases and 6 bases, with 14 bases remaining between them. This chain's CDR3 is CASSPYREVNSPLHF. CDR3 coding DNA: TGTGCCAGCAGTCCATACAGAGAAGTTAATTCACCCCTCCACTTT.

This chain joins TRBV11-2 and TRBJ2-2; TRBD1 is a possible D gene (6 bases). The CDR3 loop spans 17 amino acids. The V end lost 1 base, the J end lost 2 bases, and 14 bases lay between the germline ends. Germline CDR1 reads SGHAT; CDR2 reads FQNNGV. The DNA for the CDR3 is TGTGCCAGCAGCTTAGTCATGCAGGGGCAAAACACCGGGGAGCTGTTTTTT. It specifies CASSLVMQGQNTGELFF.

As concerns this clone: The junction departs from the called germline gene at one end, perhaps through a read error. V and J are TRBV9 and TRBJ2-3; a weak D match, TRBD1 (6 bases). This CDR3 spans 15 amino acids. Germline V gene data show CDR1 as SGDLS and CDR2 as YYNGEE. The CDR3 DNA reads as TGTGCCAGCAGCTCTGAGGGGGTATCCACAAATACGCAGTATTTT. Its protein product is CASSSEGVSTNTQYF.

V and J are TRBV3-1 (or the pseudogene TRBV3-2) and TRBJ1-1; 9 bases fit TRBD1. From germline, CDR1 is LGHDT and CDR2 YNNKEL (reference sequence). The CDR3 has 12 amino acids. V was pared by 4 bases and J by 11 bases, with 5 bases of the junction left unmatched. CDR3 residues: CASSPTGGRAFF. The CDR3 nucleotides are TGTGCCAGCAGCCCGACAGGGGGGAGGGCTTTCTTT.

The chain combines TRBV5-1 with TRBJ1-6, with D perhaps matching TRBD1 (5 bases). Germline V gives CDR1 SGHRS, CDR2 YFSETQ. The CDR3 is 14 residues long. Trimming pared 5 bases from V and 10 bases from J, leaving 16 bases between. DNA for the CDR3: TGCGCCAGCAGAGGCAGTCAGGGTGGGTCACCCCTCCACTTT. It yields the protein CASRGSQGGSPLHF.

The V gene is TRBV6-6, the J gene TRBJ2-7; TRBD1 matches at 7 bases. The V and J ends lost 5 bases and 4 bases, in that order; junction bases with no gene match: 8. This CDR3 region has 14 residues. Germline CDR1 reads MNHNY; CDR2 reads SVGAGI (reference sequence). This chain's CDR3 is CASSPGQRLYEQYF. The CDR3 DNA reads TGTGCCAGCAGTCCGGGACAGCGTCTTTACGAGCAGTACTTC.

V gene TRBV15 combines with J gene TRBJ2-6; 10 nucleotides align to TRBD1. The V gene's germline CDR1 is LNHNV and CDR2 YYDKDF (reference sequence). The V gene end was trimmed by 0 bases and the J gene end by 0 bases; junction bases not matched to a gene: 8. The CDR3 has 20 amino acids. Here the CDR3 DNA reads TGTGCCACCAGCAGAGATAAGAGGGGGACAGGGGCCTCTGGGGCCAACGTCCTGACTTTC. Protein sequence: CATSRDKRGTGASGANVLTF.

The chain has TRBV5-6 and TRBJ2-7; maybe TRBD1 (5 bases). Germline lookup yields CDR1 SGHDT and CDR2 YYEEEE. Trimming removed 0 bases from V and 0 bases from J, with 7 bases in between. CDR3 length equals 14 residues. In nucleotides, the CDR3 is TGTGCCAGCAGCTTGGGACAGAGCTCCTACGAGCAGTACGTC. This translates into CASSLGQSSYEQYV.

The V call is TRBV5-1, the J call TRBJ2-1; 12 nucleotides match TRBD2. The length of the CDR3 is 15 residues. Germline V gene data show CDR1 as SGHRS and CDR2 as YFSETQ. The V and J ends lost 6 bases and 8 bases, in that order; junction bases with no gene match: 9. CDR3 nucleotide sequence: TGCGCCAGCAACCGCCCTAGCGGGGGGGCCGATGAGCAGTTCTTC. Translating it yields CASNRPSGGADEQFF. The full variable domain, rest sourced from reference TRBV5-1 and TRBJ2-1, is KAGVTQTPRYLIKTRGQQVTLSCSPISGHRSVSWYQQTPGQGLQFLFEYFSETQRNKGNFPGRFSGRQFSNSRSEMNVSTLELGDSALYLCASNRPSGGADEQFFGPGTRLTVL.